A single sample is the source of the 26 T cell receptor beta chains below, sequenced in a study of cytomegalovirus exposure and HLA in healthy donors. Vbeta (60) and Jbeta (13) primers were used in the PCR. Assay used: immunoSEQ multiplex PCR; TCRdb lists only in-frame clones, some missing. The repertoire holds under 200,000 clones, with approximately 84% as singletons. Sample: PBMCs. The receptors here all came from a woman aged 45-60 years in good health and CMV-seropositive.

As regards this clone: At the DNA level, this CDR3 is encoded by other sequences in the same sample as well. The chain is built from TRBV5-4 and TRBJ1-2; D may be TRBD1 (6 bases). The CDR3 has 12 amino acids. Trimming shortened V by 7 bases and J by 4 bases, and 11 bases separated the two germline ends. The germline V gene encodes CDR1 SGHNT and CDR2 YYREEE (reference sequence). This CDR3 reads CASFGRGYGYTF. CDR3 DNA: TGTGCCAGCTTCGGCAGGGGCTATGGCTACACCTTC. The full variable domain, completed using reference TRBV5-4 and TRBJ1-2, is ETGVTQSPTHLIKTRGQQVTLRCSSQSGHNTVSWYQQALGQGPQFIFQYYREEENGRGNFPPRFSGLQFPNYSSELNVNALELDDSALYLCASFGRGYGYTFGSGTRLTVV.

A note on this clone: The sample contains more than one DNA sequence encoding this CDR3. The chain has TRBV2 and TRBJ2-7; 11 nucleotides align to TRBD1. Germline V gene lookup returns CDR1 SNHLY and CDR2 FYNNEI. This CDR3 has 15 amino acids. The V gene end was trimmed by 3 bases and the J gene end by 4 bases; junction bases not matched to a gene: 5. CDR3 coding DNA: TGTGCCAGCAGTGAGGTGGACAGGGGGCCTTACGAGCAGTACTTC. Translating gives CASSEVDRGPYEQYF.

The count of this clone is one. V gene TRBV5-1 combines with J gene TRBJ1-4, with a possible D match to TRBD1 (6 bases). Trimming left V 3 bases short and J 0 bases short, with 18 bases between. Germline loops: CDR1 SGHRS, CDR2 YFSETQ. The CDR3 has 18 amino acids. The CDR3 bases are TGCGCCAGCAGCTCTGGGACCGGGGGGGCTGCAACTAATGAAAAACTGTTTTTT. Amino acid sequence: CASSSGTGGAATNEKLFF.

The gene calls are TRBV19 and TRBJ2-2, with 11 nucleotides matching TRBD2. Germline assignment: CDR1 LNHDA and CDR2 SQIVND (reference sequence). V was pared by 9 bases and J by 5 bases, with 14 bases of the junction left unmatched. This CDR3 has 17 residues. DNA for the CDR3: TGTGCCAGCCAGGGGGTAGCGGGGGGGCCCCGGACCGGGGAGCTGTTTTTT. This translates into CASQGVAGGPRTGELFF.

The genes are TRBV19 and TRBJ1-5, with a possible D match to TRBD1 (6 bases). This CDR3 comprises 14 residues. Trimming pared 2 bases from V and 3 bases from J, leaving 8 bases between. From germline, CDR1 is LNHDA and CDR2 SQIVND (reference sequence). The CDR3 spells CASSISGDNQPQHF. CDR3 nucleotides: TGTGCCAGTAGTATATCAGGGGACAATCAGCCCCAGCATTTT.

This clone has just one count. The V and J genes are TRBV6-1 and TRBJ1-2; TRBD1 matches at 11 bases. Trimming at V came to 6 bases and at J to 2 bases, leaving 2 bases not matched to a gene. The CDR3 has 14 amino acids. Per the germline V gene, CDR1 is MNHNS and CDR2 is SASEGT. CDR3 protein: CASRWTGGNYGYTF. The CDR3 bases are TGTGCCAGCAGGTGGACAGGGGGCAACTATGGCTACACCTTC.

The chain links TRBV5-6 to TRBJ1-5; 7 bases agree with TRBD1. The germline gives CDR1 SGHDT, CDR2 YYEEEE. The CDR3 consists of 13 residues. V shed 4 bases, J shed 5 bases, and the junction held 3 bases outside the gene matches. The CDR3, as DNA: TGTGCCAGCAGCGGAGGGACAGATCAGCCCCAGCATTTT. This gives the protein CASSGGTDQPQHF.

The V call is TRBV5-1, the J call TRBJ2-1; no clear D gene. Deletions cut 4 bases from V and 0 bases from J, with 8 bases between. The CDR3 covers 14 residues. Germline CDR1 and CDR2: SGHRS and YFSETQ. The CDR3 is CASSPPSSYNEQFF. In DNA, the CDR3 is TGCGCCAGCAGCCCTCCTAGCTCCTACAATGAGCAGTTCTTC.

This clone was seen a handful of times. V usage is TRBV13 and J usage is TRBJ1-2; D might be TRBD1 (5 bases). The CDR3 has 15 amino acids. Germline V gene sequence: CDR1 PRHDT, CDR2 FYEKMQ (reference sequence). Trimming pared 0 bases from V and 6 bases from J, leaving 14 bases between. The CDR3 loop reads CASSLGGGPFNGYTF. In DNA, the CDR3 is TGTGCCAGCAGCTTAGGGGGGGGTCCCTTTAATGGCTACACCTTC.

The chain has TRBV12-5 and TRBJ2-1, with 8 bases that match TRBD1. Germline CDR1 LGHNT, CDR2 FRNRAP. The CDR3 covers 15 residues. V shed 7 bases and J 2 bases; nucleotides not matched to a gene: 7. DNA for the CDR3: TGTGCTAGTGCCCCGGACAGGGCAACCTACAATGAGCAGTTCTTC. Its protein product is CASAPDRATYNEQFF.

The V call is TRBV4-3, the J call TRBJ2-1; TRBD1 aligns across 7 bases. CDR3 length: 16 residues. CDR1 is LGHNA, CDR2 YSLEER, per germline. J was trimmed by 0 bases and V by 0 bases; bases with no gene match: 2. CDR3 loop: CASSQDYRGSYNEQFF. The CDR3 region has the DNA TGCGCCAGCAGCCAAGACTACAGGGGCTCCTACAATGAGCAGTTCTTC.

This chain connects TRBV5-1 to TRBJ1-3; 9 bases match TRBD1. V lost 4 bases, J lost 3 bases, and 5 bases stayed unmatched. The CDR3 runs 15 residues. CDR1 and CDR2 (germline): SGHRS, YFSETQ. Here the CDR3 reads CASSGTGQSGNTIYF. DNA of the CDR3: TGCGCCAGCAGCGGGACAGGGCAAAGTGGAAACACCATATATTTT.

V is TRBV7-6 and J is TRBJ2-3, with D possibly TRBD2 on 5 matching bases. Between the trimmed V and J ends, which lost 6 bases and 5 bases, there was a span of 12 bases. This CDR3 region has 13 residues. Germline V gene lookup returns CDR1 SGHVS and CDR2 FNYEAQ. CDR3 in DNA: TGTGCCAGCAGGCGGCTAGCAGGAGATACGCAGTATTTT. It yields the protein CASRRLAGDTQYF. The complete variable domain, with remaining parts taken from reference TRBV7-6 and TRBJ2-3, reads GAGVSQSPRYKVTKRGQDVALRCDPISGHVSLYWYRQALGQGPEFLTYFNYEAQQDKSGLPNDRFSAERPEGSISTLTIQRTEQRDSAMYRCASRRLAGDTQYFGPGTRLTVL.

The chain couples TRBV7-9 to TRBJ2-5, with 12 bases aligning to TRBD2. The CDR3 is made up of 15 amino acids. V lost 5 bases, J lost 2 bases, and 3 bases stayed unmatched. Germline CDR1 reads SEHNR; CDR2 reads FQNEAQ (reference sequence). Here the CDR3 DNA reads TGTGCCAGCAGCCCTGGACTAGCGGGGCAAGAGACCCAGTACTTC. Translation: CASSPGLAGQETQYF.

J is TRBJ2-1 and V is TRBV7-3; 9 bases fit TRBD2. The CDR3 is made up of 14 amino acids. In germline, CDR1 is SGHTA, CDR2 FQGTGA. Losses at the gene ends were 4 bases for V and 8 bases for J; bases not matched to a gene: 6. The CDR3 region is CASSWAGGVDEQFF. CDR3 bases: TGTGCCAGCAGCTGGGCGGGGGGGGTGGATGAGCAGTTCTTC.

J is TRBJ2-1 and V is TRBV19, with D unclear. Germline V gene sequence: CDR1 LNHDA, CDR2 SQIVND (reference sequence). Trimming removed 9 bases from V and 15 bases from J, with 9 bases in between. There are 8 residues in the CDR3. CDR3 amino acids: CASARRFF. The DNA of the CDR3 is TGTGCCAGCGCTAGGCGGTTCTTC.

The chain links TRBV27 to TRBJ1-2, with unresolved D. The CDR3 spans 13 residues. CDR1 and CDR2 (germline): MNHEY, SMNVEV (reference sequence). V lost 0 bases and J lost 7, with 9 bases in between. This CDR3 is CASSLSAGFGYTF. CDR3 DNA sequence: TGTGCCAGCAGTTTATCGGCCGGGTTTGGCTACACCTTC.

The chain is built from TRBV5-4 and TRBJ2-2; maybe TRBD1 (5 bases). The germline gives CDR1 SGHNT, CDR2 YYREEE (reference sequence). This CDR3 is built from 13 residues. Trimming left V 3 bases short and J 4 bases short, with 7 bases between. CDR3 DNA sequence: TGTGCCAGCAGCTCTAGGGGCACCGGGGAGCTGTTTTTT. Translated: CASSSRGTGELFF.

Only a few counts were recorded for this clone. The V call is TRBV6-6, the J call TRBJ1-6, with 8 bases aligning to TRBD1. CDR3 size: 14 residues. Germline CDR1 reads MNHNY; CDR2 reads SVGAGI (reference sequence). With V trimmed by 6 bases and J by 7 bases, 5 bases remained unmatched. In DNA form, the CDR3 reads TGTGCCAGCAGGGAGGACAGGGTCAATTCACCCCTCCACTTT. As protein: CASREDRVNSPLHF.

The gene calls are TRBV5-1 and TRBJ2-1; TRBD1 matches at 10 bases. The ends lost 4 bases at V and 8 bases at J; junction bases unmatched: 15. Germline CDR1 and CDR2: SGHRS and YFSETQ. This CDR3 region has 17 residues. CDR3 amino acids: CASSTRIGTGVGDEQFF. Here the CDR3 DNA reads TGCGCCAGCAGCACCCGAATCGGGACAGGGGTGGGAGATGAGCAGTTCTTC.

The J gene is TRBJ2-1, the V gene TRBV5-4; TRBD1 might be the D (5 bases). CDR3 length equals 17 residues. Germline values: CDR1 SGHNT, CDR2 YYREEE (reference sequence). V shed 5 bases and J shed 10 bases, with 28 bases lying between them. CDR3: CASSRAPGLDLYREQFF. Here the CDR3 DNA reads TGTGCCAGCAGTCGCGCCCCAGGGTTGGATCTATATCGGGAGCAGTTCTTC.

This clone has just one count. V is TRBV4-2 and J is TRBJ2-1; TRBD1 might be the D (5 bases). CDR1 is LGHNA and CDR2 is YNFKEQ in the germline V gene. The V gene lost 5 bases and the J gene lost 0 bases, with 11 bases spanning the gap. This CDR3 comprises 15 residues. For the CDR3, the DNA is TGTGCCAGCAGCTTCCAGGGAAGCTCCTACAATGAGCAGTTCTTC. This codes for CASSFQGSSYNEQFF.

The chain carries TRBV6-1 and TRBJ2-1; D is possibly TRBD2 (5 bases). The CDR3 totals 13 residues. Trimming left V 8 bases short and J 6 bases short, with 14 bases between. Germline CDR1 and CDR2: MNHNS and SASEGT. CDR3 DNA sequence: TGTGCCAGCGAGGGCTCCCTAACCAATGAGCAGTTCTTC. Its protein product is CASEGSLTNEQFF.

The V and J genes are TRBV19 and TRBJ1-1; the match to TRBD1 covers 7 bases. CDR3 size: 12 residues. V lost 5 bases, J lost 10 bases, and 7 bases stayed unmatched. In germline, CDR1 is LNHDA, CDR2 SQIVND (reference sequence). The CDR3 DNA reads as TGTGCCAGTAGTGACAGGGCGCGGGGAGCTTTCTTT. Residues: CASSDRARGAFF.

The count of this clone is one. The V gene is TRBV6-1, the J gene TRBJ2-7, with D perhaps matching TRBD1 (7 bases). V was clipped by 7 bases and J by 4 bases, with 17 bases between them. CDR3 length: 14 residues. From germline, CDR1 is MNHNS and CDR2 SASEGT. CDR3 in DNA: TGTGCCAGCACCTTACAGGGGAGGAGGTACGAGCAGTACTTC. It specifies CASTLQGRRYEQYF.

The chain joins TRBV5-1 to TRBJ2-5; 9 bases agree with TRBD2. The J call may be mistaken, given a closer DNA end match to TRBJ2-7. The CDR3 is 15 residues long. The germline V gene has CDR1 SGHRS and CDR2 YFSETQ. The CDR3 here is CASSLVAGEAYEQYF. The CDR3 nucleotides read TGCGCCAGCAGCTTGGTAGCGGGGGAGGCCTACGAGCAGTACTTC.